One sample yielded the 28 T cell receptor beta chains listed below, sequenced in a study of blood T cell repertoires in COVID-19. Repertoires were generated with immunoSEQ multiplex PCR, while TCRdb's copy carries only in-frame clones and drops some. Of 120,000 or so clones listed, approximately 85% are singletons. The specimen was peripheral blood. These TCRs come from a man younger than 40 with COVID-19, enrolled during active disease.

This chain connects TRBV4-2 to TRBJ2-4; maybe TRBD2 (5 bases). V lost 0 bases to trimming and J lost 13 bases, with 13 bases between them. Germline-derived CDR1 and CDR2 are LGHNA and YNFKEQ. This CDR3 contains 13 residues. The CDR3 region is CASSQERVDPQYF. In DNA form, the CDR3 reads TGTGCCAGCAGCCAAGAGCGGGTGGACCCCCAGTACTTC.

This clone was detected only once. This chain uses TRBV18 with TRBJ2-1; no firm D call. This CDR3 spans 15 amino acids. Germline-derived CDR1 and CDR2 are KGHSH and LQKENI. V was trimmed by 2 bases and J by 4 bases, leaving 12 bases between them. The CDR3 DNA sequence: TGTGCCAGCTCACCATCCCAGCGCGATTACAATGAGCAGTTCTTC. Residues: CASSPSQRDYNEQFF.

The chain has TRBV5-5 and TRBJ2-1; 10 nucleotides line up with TRBD2. CDR1 and CDR2 from the germline V gene are SGHKS and YYEKEE (reference sequence). J gave up 0 bases and V 1 base, and 13 bases lay outside the gene matches. The CDR3 loop spans 20 amino acids. CDR3 sequence: CASSLRFTSGIYSSYNEQFF. CDR3 nucleotides: TGTGCCAGCAGCTTGAGGTTTACTAGCGGGATTTACAGCTCCTACAATGAGCAGTTCTTC.

The chain uses TRBV9 and TRBJ1-2; 7 nucleotides agree with TRBD1. The length of the CDR3 is 14 residues. Trimming took 0 bases from V and 4 from J; bases not matched to a gene: 3. Germline V lookup: CDR1 SGDLS, CDR2 YYNGEE. CDR3 nucleotide sequence: TGTGCCAGCAGCGTAGGGGACAGTACCTATGGCTACACCTTC. This codes for CASSVGDSTYGYTF.

The V call is TRBV21-1, the J call TRBJ1-1; TRBD1 is taken as the D call from the table, unchecked against the DNA. TRBV21-1 is a pseudogene segment. This CDR3 is built from 14 residues. Here the CDR3 reads CASITDRALTEAFF. The CDR3 coding sequence is TGTGCCAGCATCACGGACAGGGCCCTCACTGAAGCTTTCTTT.

This chain links TRBV19 with TRBJ2-1, with TRBD2 as a possible D gene (5 bases). This CDR3 has 12 residues. V was pared by 5 bases and J by 9 bases, with 11 bases between. CDR1 LNHDA and CDR2 SQIVND come from the germline V gene (reference sequence). CDR3 coding DNA: TGTGCCAGTAGTCCCGGGGTTGGTGAGCAGTTCTTC. Residues: CASSPGVGEQFF.

This clone appeared a single time. This chain uses TRBV27 with TRBJ2-5; TRBD1 is a possible D gene (6 bases). CDR3 length: 16 amino acids. Germline V gene lookup returns CDR1 MNHEY and CDR2 SMNVEV (reference sequence). V lost 4 bases and J 4 bases, leaving 19 bases between the germline ends. The CDR3 loop reads CASSSLWTAGPETQYF. The DNA of the CDR3 is TGTGCCAGCAGTTCTCTATGGACAGCCGGGCCAGAGACCCAGTACTTC.

For the CDR3, the DNA is TGTGCCAGCAGCTCCAACCATTCACGGTACGAGCAGTACTTC. Encoded protein: CASSSNHSRYEQYF. V is TRBV7-9 and J is TRBJ2-7, with no clear D. The CDR3 consists of 14 residues. V was trimmed by 4 bases and J by 4 bases, leaving 14 bases between them. Germline CDR1 SEHNR, CDR2 FQNEAQ (reference sequence).

This rearrangement joins TRBV11-3 to TRBJ2-5, with 11 bases identical to TRBD2. The J call could be wrong; TRBJ2-7 is a better fit for the DNA end. Germline V gives CDR1 SGHNT, CDR2 YENEEA. The CDR3 covers 15 residues. The CDR3: CASSLTGTSGYEQYF. CDR3 DNA: TGTGCCAGCAGCCTCACCGGGACTAGCGGATACGAGCAGTACTTC.

The rearrangement links TRBV6-1 to TRBJ1-2, with TRBD1 as a possible D gene (5 bases). The CDR3 consists of 14 residues. Between the trimmed V and J ends, which lost 1 base and 5 bases, there was a span of 11 bases. The germline V gene encodes CDR1 MNHNS and CDR2 SASEGT. CDR3 nucleotide sequence: TGTGCCAGCAGTGAAGGCAAGGGGAGGTATGGCTACACCTTC. Residues: CASSEGKGRYGYTF.

The chain combines TRBV30 with TRBJ2-1, with 7 bases that match TRBD2. Germline V gene lookup returns CDR1 GTSNPN and CDR2 SVGIG (reference sequence). V shed 6 bases, J shed 0 bases, and the junction held 2 bases outside the gene matches. There are 13 residues in the CDR3. The CDR3 DNA sequence: TGTGCCTGCCCTAGCGGCTCCTACAATGAGCAGTTCTTC. Amino acid sequence: CACPSGSYNEQFF.

The V gene is TRBV29-1, the J gene TRBJ2-2, with a possible D match to TRBD1 (5 bases). CDR3 size: 14 residues. Germline CDR1 and CDR2: SQVTM and ANQGSEA. The V and J ends lost 2 bases and 4 bases respectively, with 11 bases between them. The CDR3 sequence: CSVEQGFGTGELFF. The CDR3 DNA follows: TGCAGCGTTGAACAGGGTTTTGGCACCGGGGAGCTGTTTTTT.

This rearrangement joins TRBV5-5 to TRBJ2-5, with D possibly matching TRBD2 (6 bases). The V end lost 3 bases, the J end lost 1 base, and 7 bases lay between the germline ends. Germline V gene data show CDR1 as SGHKS and CDR2 as YYEKEE (reference sequence). This CDR3 comprises 13 residues. CDR3 DNA sequence: TGTGCCAGCAGCTCAGCGGGCCAAGAGACCCAGTACTTC. It translates to CASSSAGQETQYF.

The chain recombines TRBV11-3 with TRBJ2-6; D possibly corresponds to TRBD1 (5 bases). The CDR3 is 16 residues long. The germline V and J ends were trimmed by 5 bases and 2 bases, with 13 bases remaining between them. Germline CDR1 reads SGHNT; CDR2 reads YENEEA. Written as DNA, the CDR3 is TGTGCCAGCAGCCCAAGGACATCGGCTGGGGCCAACGTCCTGACTTTC. It is translated as CASSPRTSAGANVLTF. Looking up the rest from reference TRBV11-3 and TRBJ2-6 gives the full variable domain: EAGVVQSPRYKIIEKKQPVAFWCNPISGHNTLYWYLQNLGQGPELLIRYENEEAVDDSQLPKDRFSAERLKGVDSTLKIQPAELGDSAVYLCASSPRTSAGANVLTFGAGSRLTVL.

This chain uses TRBV5-5 with TRBJ2-7; TRBD1 aligns across 9 bases. Germline V gene data show CDR1 as SGHKS and CDR2 as YYEKEE (reference sequence). V was clipped by 2 bases and J by 3 bases; unmatched bases: 3. The CDR3 covers 14 residues. CDR3 nucleotides: TGTGCCAGCAGCTTCGGACAGGGGAACTACGAGCAGTACTTC. Protein sequence: CASSFGQGNYEQYF.

The V gene is TRBV7-8, the J gene TRBJ1-6; 9 bases are shared with TRBD1. The ends lost 5 bases at V and 8 bases at J; junction bases unmatched: 10. Germline V gene data show CDR1 as SGHVS and CDR2 as FQNEAQ. The CDR3 runs 16 residues. The CDR3 sequence is CASSQYWTGEDSPLHF. The CDR3 coding sequence is TGTGCCAGCAGCCAATACTGGACAGGGGAAGATTCACCCCTCCACTTT.

V gene TRBV19 combines with J gene TRBJ2-3; 15 bases line up with TRBD2. Trimming cost V 3 bases and J 0 bases; bases outside gene matches: 10. This CDR3 comprises 20 residues. Germline values: CDR1 LNHDA, CDR2 SQIVND (reference sequence). CDR3 nucleotide sequence: TGTGCCAGTAGTATGCTATACCCGGGACTAGCGGGGGGAAGCACAGATACGCAGTATTTT. It is translated as CASSMLYPGLAGGSTDTQYF. The variable domain in full, with the rest retrieved from reference TRBV19 and TRBJ2-3, is DGGITQSPKYLFRKEGQNVTLSCEQNLNHDAMYWYRQDPGQGLRLIYYSQIVNDFQKGDIAEGYSVSREKKESFPLTVTSAQKNPTAFYLCASSMLYPGLAGGSTDTQYFGPGTRLTVL.

J is TRBJ1-3 and V is TRBV7-6; D gene ambiguous. Trimming shortened V by 0 bases and J by 0 bases, and 9 bases separated the two germline ends. Germline V lookup: CDR1 SGHVS, CDR2 FNYEAQ. This CDR3 spans 16 amino acids. In DNA, the CDR3 is TGTGCCAGCAGCTTAGCGGCCAGACTCTCTGGAAACACCATATATTTT. This codes for CASSLAARLSGNTIYF. The full variable domain, completed using reference TRBV7-6 and TRBJ1-3, is GAGVSQSPRYKVTKRGQDVALRCDPISGHVSLYWYRQALGQGPEFLTYFNYEAQQDKSGLPNDRFSAERPEGSISTLTIQRTEQRDSAMYRCASSLAARLSGNTIYFGEGSWLTVV.

This chain uses TRBV7-5 with TRBJ2-5; TRBD1, as called in the table, went unchecked against the DNA. TRBV7-5 corresponds to a pseudogene. This CDR3 is 18 amino acids long. CDR3 DNA: TGTGCCAGAAGCTTAGGAAAGGAGGGACAGGGGTACCGGGAGACCCAGTACTTC. Amino acid sequence: CARSLGKEGQGYRETQYF.

The J gene is TRBJ2-7, the V gene TRBV2; D unclear. V was cut by 1 base and J by 2 bases, with 12 bases left in between. Germline values: CDR1 SNHLY, CDR2 FYNNEI. The CDR3 is 15 residues long. The CDR3 spells CASSEGVGSPYEQYF. The CDR3 DNA is TGTGCCAGCAGTGAAGGGGTGGGCTCGCCCTACGAGCAGTACTTC.

The chain links TRBV28 to TRBJ2-7; tentatively, D is TRBD1 (5 bases). The CDR3 spans 17 residues. V was pared by 5 bases and J by 1 base, with 21 bases between. Germline V gives CDR1 MDHEN, CDR2 SYDVKM. CDR3 in amino acids: CASSHLPRTRSSYEQYF. The CDR3 bases are TGTGCCAGCAGTCATCTTCCCCGGACAAGGAGTTCCTACGAGCAGTACTTC.

This clone was detected once. The chain joins TRBV24-1 to TRBJ1-2, with 7 bases identical to TRBD1. Germline values: CDR1 KGHDR, CDR2 SFDVKD. V lost 4 bases, J lost 10 bases, and 11 bases stayed unmatched. CDR3 length: 14 amino acids. CDR3 in DNA: TGTGCCACCAGTGACCCGGGGACAGATCTACACTACACCTTC. Its translation: CATSDPGTDLHYTF.

The J gene is TRBJ2-3, the V gene TRBV27, with D unclear. Trimming cost V 6 bases and J 1 base, with 8 bases left between them. The CDR3 is 13 amino acids. Germline V gene lookup returns CDR1 MNHEY and CDR2 SMNVEV (reference sequence). CDR3: CASRQTRTDTQYF. Written as DNA, the CDR3 is TGTGCCAGCAGACAGACCCGCACAGATACGCAGTATTTT.

The rearrangement uses TRBV29-1 and TRBJ1-1; possible D gene TRBD1, 5 bases. There are 13 residues in the CDR3. Trimming pared 7 bases from V and 8 bases from J, leaving 20 bases between. The germline CDR1 and CDR2 sequences are SQVTM and ANQGSEA. The CDR3 sequence is CSAARGGLVEAFF. The CDR3 bases are TGCAGCGCCGCCCGGGGGGGTCTAGTCGAAGCTTTCTTT.

The rearrangement joins TRBV12-3 or TRBV12-4 to TRBJ1-4, with D unclear. Trimming took off 3 bases at V and 10 bases at J, with 12 bases between the two ends. The CDR3 covers 13 residues. CDR3 region: CASSFSVRGKLFF. CDR3 nucleotides: TGTGCCAGCAGTTTCAGCGTAAGAGGAAAACTGTTTTTT.

The rearrangement joins TRBV30 to TRBJ2-5; a possible D gene is TRBD1 (7 bases). CDR3 length: 14 residues. Germline CDR1 and CDR2: GTSNPN and SVGIG (reference sequence). Trimming took off 2 bases at V and 6 bases at J, with 16 bases between the two ends. Here the CDR3 reads CAWSSRPGGKTQYF. In nucleotides, the CDR3 is TGTGCCTGGAGTTCAAGGCCAGGGGGGAAGACCCAGTACTTC.

Comments on this clone: A much larger clone differs from this one at a single base, so this may be a read error. In the same sample, other DNA sequences code for this CDR3. The chain is built from TRBV19 and TRBJ1-5; 7 bases fit TRBD1. Germline CDR1 LNHDA, CDR2 SQIVND (reference sequence). V was clipped by 6 bases and J by 2 bases; unmatched bases: 4. CDR3 length: 14 amino acids. CDR3: CASRGTGGNQPQHF. CDR3 nucleotide sequence: TGTGCCAGTAGGGGAACAGGGGGCAATCAGCCCCAGCATTTT.

Ten or more counts support this clone. The rearrangement uses TRBV11-1 and TRBJ1-1; 7 bases agree with TRBD1. The CDR3 runs to 15 residues. Per the germline V gene, CDR1 is SGHAT and CDR2 is FQDESV (reference sequence). The V gene end was trimmed by 8 bases and the J gene end by 4 bases; junction bases not matched to a gene: 13. DNA of the CDR3: TGTGCCAGCGCCGGGCAGGGGGGAATATTCACTGAAGCTTTCTTT. Its protein product is CASAGQGGIFTEAFF.